This T cell receptor (beta chain) was captured in a study of blood T cell repertoires in COVID-19. Study details: What the recovered Cohort 3 donors had was two negative PCRs, clearance, or symptom resolution. In each case, the material was cDNA or gDNA derived from T cells, B-cell-depleted T cells, or PBMCs.

The table lists this clone with a few counts. From germline, CDR1 is KGHDR and CDR2 SFDVKD. This CDR3 region has 15 residues. Trimming took 4 bases from V and 5 from J; bases not matched to a gene: 7. TCRdb's table, derived via immunoSEQ multiplex PCR, lists solely in-frame clones and lacks some. Altogether fewer than 250,000 clones are present, roughly 86% being singletons, with the ten largest covering 20% to 25%. The study drew participants aged about 18 to 89 years from some 24 US areas. Participants reported their clinical history, and cohort assignment relied on those reports. The rearrangement uses TRBV24-1 and TRBJ2-1, with 7 bases fitting TRBD2. The sequencing sample was made of PBMCs or T cells enriched from blood (not recorded which). This TCR came from a woman in her 40s in a cohort exposed to, infected with or recovered from COVID-19 (not recorded which). CDR3 residues: CATSEEAGEHNEQFF. CDR3 nucleotide sequence: TGTGCCACCAGTGAGGAGGCGGGAGAACACAATGAGCAGTTCTTC.